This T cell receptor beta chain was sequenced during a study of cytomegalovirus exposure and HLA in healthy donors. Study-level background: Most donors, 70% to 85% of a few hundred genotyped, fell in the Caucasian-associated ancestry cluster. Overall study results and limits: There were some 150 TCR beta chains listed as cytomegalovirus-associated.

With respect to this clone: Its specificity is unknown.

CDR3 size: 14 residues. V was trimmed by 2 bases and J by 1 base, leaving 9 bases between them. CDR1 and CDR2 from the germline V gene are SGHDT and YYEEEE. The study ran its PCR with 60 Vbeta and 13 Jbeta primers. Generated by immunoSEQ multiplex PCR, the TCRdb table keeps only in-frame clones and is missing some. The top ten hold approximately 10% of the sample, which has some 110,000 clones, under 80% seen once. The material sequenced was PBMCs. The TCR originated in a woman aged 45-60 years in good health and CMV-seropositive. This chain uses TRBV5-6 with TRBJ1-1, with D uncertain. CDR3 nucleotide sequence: TGTGCCAGCAGCTTCGGACTCAGGAACACTGAAGCTTTCTTT. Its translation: CASSFGLRNTEAFF.